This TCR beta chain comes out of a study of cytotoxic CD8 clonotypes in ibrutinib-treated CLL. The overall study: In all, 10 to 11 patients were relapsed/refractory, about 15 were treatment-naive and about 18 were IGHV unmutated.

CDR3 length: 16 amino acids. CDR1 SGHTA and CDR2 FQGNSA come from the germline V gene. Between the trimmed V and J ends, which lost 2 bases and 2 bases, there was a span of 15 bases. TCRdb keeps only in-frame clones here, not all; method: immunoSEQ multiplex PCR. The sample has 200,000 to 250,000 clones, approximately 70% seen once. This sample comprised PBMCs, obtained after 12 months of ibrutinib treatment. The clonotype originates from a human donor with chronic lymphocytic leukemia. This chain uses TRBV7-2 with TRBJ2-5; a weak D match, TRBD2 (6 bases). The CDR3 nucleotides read TGTGCCAGCAGCTTAAGTTACACAGGAGGGCAAGAGACCCAGTACTTC. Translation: CASSLSYTGGQETQYF.